This TCR beta chain was identified during a study of OX40 agonist ivuxolimab in advanced cancers. Whole-study context: Patients assigned to dose escalation were diagnosed with hepatocellular carcinoma, melanoma, renal cell or head and neck cancer. From roughly 23 to 90 years was the age range, with a mean of around 56 years, and about 83% were male.

Only in-frame clones appear in the TCRdb table, and some are missing; sequencing was by immunoSEQ multiplex PCR. Here the sample spans 52,000 or so clones, roughly 80% being singletons. This CDR3 spans 15 amino acids. Trimming shortened V by 6 bases and J by 2 bases, and 17 bases separated the two germline ends. Germline V gives CDR1 SGHNT, CDR2 YYREEE (reference sequence). About this clone: Its target is not known.

Whole-study findings and limits: Fewer expanded clones were found on average in CD4+ than in CD8+ T cells.

The gene calls are TRBV5-4 and TRBJ2-5; D tentatively reads TRBD1 or TRBD2 (5 bases each). Source: CD4+ or CD8+ T cells sorted from blood, taken in a trial of the OX40 agonist ivuxolimab. This receptor was obtained from an adult with an advanced solid tumor such as melanoma, head and neck, liver or kidney cancer. The CDR3 DNA sequence: TGTGCCAGCACCTCCGGGGCGGACTTACAAGAGACCCAGTACTTC. Translating gives CASTSGADLQETQYF.